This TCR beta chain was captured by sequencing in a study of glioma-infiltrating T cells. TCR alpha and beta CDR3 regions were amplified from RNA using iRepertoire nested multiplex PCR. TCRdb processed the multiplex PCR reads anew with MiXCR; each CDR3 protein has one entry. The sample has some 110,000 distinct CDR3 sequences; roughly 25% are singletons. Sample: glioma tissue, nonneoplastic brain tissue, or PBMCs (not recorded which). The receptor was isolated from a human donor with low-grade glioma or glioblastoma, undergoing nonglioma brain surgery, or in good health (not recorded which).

The CDR3 sequence: CASSFSPIGGYTEAFF. The CDR3 DNA is TGTGCCAGCAGCTTCTCACCCATAGGGGGGTACACTGAAGCTTTCTTT. The rearrangement links TRBV11-2 to TRBJ1-1, with D maybe TRBD1 (6 bases). Germline V gene sequence: CDR1 SGHAT, CDR2 FQNNGV. The ends were cut back, 3 bases at V and 3 bases at J, with 17 bases in the middle. There are 16 residues in the CDR3.